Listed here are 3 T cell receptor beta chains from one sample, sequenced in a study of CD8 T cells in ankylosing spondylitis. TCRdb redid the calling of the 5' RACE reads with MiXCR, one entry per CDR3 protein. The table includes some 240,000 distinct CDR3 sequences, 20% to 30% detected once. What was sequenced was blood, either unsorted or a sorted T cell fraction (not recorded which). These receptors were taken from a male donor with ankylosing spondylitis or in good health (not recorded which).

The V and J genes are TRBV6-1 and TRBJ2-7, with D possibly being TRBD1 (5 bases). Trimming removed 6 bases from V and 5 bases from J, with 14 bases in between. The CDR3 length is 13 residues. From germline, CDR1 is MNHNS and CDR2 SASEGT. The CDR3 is CASSFRVRHEQYF. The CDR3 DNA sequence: TGTGCCAGCAGCTTCAGGGTCCGCCACGAGCAGTACTTC.

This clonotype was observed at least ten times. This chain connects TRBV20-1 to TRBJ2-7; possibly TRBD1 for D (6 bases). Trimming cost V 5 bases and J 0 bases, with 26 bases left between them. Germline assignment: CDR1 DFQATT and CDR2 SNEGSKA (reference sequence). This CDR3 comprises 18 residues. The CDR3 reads CSASQLTGARVSSYEQYF. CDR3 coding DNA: TGCAGTGCTTCTCAATTGACAGGAGCCAGAGTCAGCTCCTACGAGCAGTACTTC.

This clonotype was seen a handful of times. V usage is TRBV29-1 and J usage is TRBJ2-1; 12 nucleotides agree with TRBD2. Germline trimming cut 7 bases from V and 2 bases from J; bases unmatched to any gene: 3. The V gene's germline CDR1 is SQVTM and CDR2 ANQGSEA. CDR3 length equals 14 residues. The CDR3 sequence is CSAWTSGAYNEQFF. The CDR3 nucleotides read TGCAGCGCCTGGACTAGCGGGGCCTACAATGAGCAGTTCTTC.